This T cell receptor (beta chain) is drawn from a study of Ad26.COV2.S vaccination and SARS-CoV-2 variants. Study overall: Enrolled in COV1001, the donor was in the Ad26.COV2.S trial arm, which received the vaccine. Overall study results and limits: In vaccinated individuals, spike-specific CD8+ and CD4+ T cell responses reportedly displayed substantial breadth. Possibly, TCR breadth and depth analyses underestimated total T cell responses.

The V gene end was trimmed by 0 bases and the J gene end by 8 bases; junction bases not matched to a gene: 11. Germline V gene lookup returns CDR1 MGHRA and CDR2 YSYEKL. This CDR3 comprises 17 residues. A word on this clone: Its antigen is as yet unknown.

The method was immunoSEQ multiplex PCR; TCRdb's version includes in-frame clones alone and lacks a portion of them. Here the sample spans about 320,000 clones, 90% being singletons. Treatment in this sample: around 19 received Ad26.COV2.S at low or high dose, single or two shots; 5 received placebo; per-sample allocation not given. Vaccine and placebo recipients were sampled on day 63 after the first injection. Vaccination used an Ad26 vector expressing Wuhan-strain SARS-CoV-2 spike. The receptor was derived from a person between 18 and 59 years old who received the Ad26.COV2.S COVID-19 vaccine or a placebo. J is TRBJ2-3 and V is TRBV4-1; 10 nucleotides line up with TRBD2. The input for sequencing was peripheral blood, taken in a trial of Ad26.COV2.S vaccine versus placebo. CDR3 residues: CASSQELSGGPQRTQYF. CDR3 DNA sequence: TGCGCCAGCAGCCAAGAACTTAGCGGGGGGCCCCAGCGTACGCAGTATTTT.